Detailed here is one T cell receptor beta chain. Its antigen is unknown. Generated by immunoSEQ multiplex PCR, the TCRdb table keeps only in-frame clones and is missing some. The table includes 950,000 to 1,100,000 clones, about 80% detected once. This sample was included in a study of shared clonotypes between healthy human individuals. General study points: Across a handful of donors, naive CD4 shared roughly 5%, naive CD8 over 3%, memory CD4 2% to 2.5%, memory CD8 about 0.38%. Rarefaction demonstrated incomplete sorted-subset sequencing despite large depth. Compared with clonotypes that all four donors shared, non-shared clonotypes had lower generation probabilities.

Germline trimming cut 4 bases from V and 6 bases from J; bases unmatched to any gene: 11. The CDR3 covers 15 residues. CDR1 and CDR2 from the germline V gene are SGHTA and FQGNSA. The sequencing input was memory CD4+ T cells sorted from blood. Subset meaning: CD45RA-negative fraction. The clonotype originates from a man between 18 and 29 years old in good health. The chain employs TRBV7-2 and TRBJ2-7; 8 bases are a match to TRBD2. CDR3 bases: TGTGCCAGCAGCTGGACGGGGGGGGCACTCGGCGAGCAGTACTTC. It codes for CASSWTGGALGEQYF.